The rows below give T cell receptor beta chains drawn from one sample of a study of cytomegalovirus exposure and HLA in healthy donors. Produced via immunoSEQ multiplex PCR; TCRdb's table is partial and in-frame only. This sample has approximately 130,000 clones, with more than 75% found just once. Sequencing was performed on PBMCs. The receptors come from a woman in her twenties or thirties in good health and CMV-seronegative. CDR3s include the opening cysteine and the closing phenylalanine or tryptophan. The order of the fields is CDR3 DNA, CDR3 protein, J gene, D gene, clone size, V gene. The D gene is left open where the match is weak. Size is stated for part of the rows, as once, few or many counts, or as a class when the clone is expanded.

cdr3_nt: TGTGCCAGCAGCTCCTTAGCGGGGTACACCGGGGAGCTGTTTTTT; cdr3_aa: CASSSLAGYTGELFF; j_call: TRBJ2-2; d_call: TRBD2; clone_size: NA; v_call: TRBV7-3
cdr3_nt: TGTGCCAGCAGCCCGACAGGGAATAATTCACCCCTCCACTTT; cdr3_aa: CASSPTGNNSPLHF; j_call: TRBJ1-6; d_call: TRBD1; clone_size: NA; v_call: TRBV5-8
cdr3_nt: TGTGCCAGCAGCCAACTGGACAGGGGTTCGAATGGCTACACCTTC; cdr3_aa: CASSQLDRGSNGYTF; j_call: TRBJ1-2; d_call: TRBD1; clone_size: many; v_call: TRBV14
cdr3_nt: TGTGCCATCAGTGAACCTCAAGGGGGCCAAGAGACCCAGTACTTC; cdr3_aa: CAISEPQGGQETQYF; j_call: TRBJ2-5; d_call: NA; clone_size: NA; v_call: TRBV10-3
cdr3_nt: TGTGCCAGCAGTTTATTACAGAACTATGGCTACACCTTC; cdr3_aa: CASSLLQNYGYTF; j_call: TRBJ1-2; d_call: NA; clone_size: NA; v_call: TRBV28
cdr3_nt: TGTGCCAGCAGCCAATCTTCGACAGGGGGTAATGAGCAGTTCTTC; cdr3_aa: CASSQSSTGGNEQFF; j_call: TRBJ2-1; d_call: TRBD1; clone_size: once; v_call: TRBV2
cdr3_nt: TGCGCCAGCAGCTTGGACAGGGTCTTGAATGAGCAGTTCTTC; cdr3_aa: CASSLDRVLNEQFF; j_call: TRBJ2-1; d_call: NA; clone_size: many; v_call: TRBV5-1
cdr3_nt: TGTGCCAGCAGCCCAGTTCGAATCTCGCGGGGGGCACCCTACGAGCAGTACTTC; cdr3_aa: CASSPVRISRGAPYEQYF; j_call: TRBJ2-7; d_call: TRBD2; clone_size: NA; v_call: TRBV7-8
cdr3_nt: TGTGCCAGCAGAGCCGGGACACAATATGGCTACACCTTC; cdr3_aa: CASRAGTQYGYTF; j_call: TRBJ1-2; d_call: NA; clone_size: NA; v_call: TRBV6-5
cdr3_nt: TGCGCCAGCAGTGATCCGGGGTTCGCAGATACGCAGTATTTT; cdr3_aa: CASSDPGFADTQYF; j_call: TRBJ2-3; d_call: NA; clone_size: NA; v_call: TRBV10-2
cdr3_nt: TGTGCCAGCAGTTTATCGCTGACCGCGCGGGGCCCTCCGGGTAATGAGCAGTTCTTC; cdr3_aa: CASSLSLTARGPPGNEQFF; j_call: TRBJ2-1; d_call: NA; clone_size: NA; v_call: TRBV11-3
cdr3_nt: TGTGCCAGCAGCGCCGGGGGACTAGCGGCATCCTACGAGCAGTACTTC; cdr3_aa: CASSAGGLAASYEQYF; j_call: TRBJ2-7; d_call: TRBD2; clone_size: NA; v_call: TRBV9
cdr3_nt: TGTGCCAGCAGAGCCGGGACTTCCAATGAGCAGTTCTTC; cdr3_aa: CASRAGTSNEQFF; j_call: TRBJ2-1; d_call: NA; clone_size: NA; v_call: TRBV7-9
cdr3_nt: TGTGCCAGCTCACCAGAGCAGACCGTTGGGGGGGCTTTCTTT; cdr3_aa: CASSPEQTVGGAFF; j_call: TRBJ1-1; d_call: NA; clone_size: NA; v_call: TRBV18
cdr3_nt: TGTGCCAGCAGCACTACAGGGGGTTTCAACTATGGCTACACCTTC; cdr3_aa: CASSTTGGFNYGYTF; j_call: TRBJ1-2; d_call: TRBD1; clone_size: large; v_call: TRBV11-2
cdr3_nt: TGTGCCAGCAGCTTATACTTTGGCGGGAACGACTATGGCTACACCTTC; cdr3_aa: CASSLYFGGNDYGYTF; j_call: TRBJ1-2; d_call: NA; clone_size: once; v_call: TRBV7-8
cdr3_nt: TGTGCCAGCAGCAAAGGACTAGCGGGGGGTAACACGAACACCGGGGAGCTGTTTTTT; cdr3_aa: CASSKGLAGGNTNTGELFF; j_call: TRBJ2-2; d_call: TRBD2; clone_size: NA; v_call: TRBV7-6
cdr3_nt: TGTGCCAGCAGCTTACCAAGGACTAGCGGGGGGGATGAGCAGTTCTTC; cdr3_aa: CASSLPRTSGGDEQFF; j_call: TRBJ2-1; d_call: TRBD2; clone_size: NA; v_call: TRBV7-6
cdr3_nt: TGTGCCAGCAGCGTAGACAGGGTGAACACTGAAGCTTTCTTT; cdr3_aa: CASSVDRVNTEAFF; j_call: TRBJ1-1; d_call: NA; clone_size: NA; v_call: TRBV9
cdr3_nt: TGTGCCAGCGGGACAGAGCGAGATACGCAGTATTTT; cdr3_aa: CASGTERDTQYF; j_call: TRBJ2-3; d_call: TRBD1; clone_size: NA; v_call: TRBV27
cdr3_nt: TGTGCCAGCAGCTCAGGACAGGGAGACTATGGCTACACCTTC; cdr3_aa: CASSSGQGDYGYTF; j_call: TRBJ1-2; d_call: TRBD1; clone_size: few; v_call: TRBV7-2
cdr3_nt: TGTGCCAGCAGCTTCTCCAGGGTAGCCTACGAGCAGTACTTC; cdr3_aa: CASSFSRVAYEQYF; j_call: TRBJ2-7; d_call: NA; clone_size: once; v_call: TRBV7-8
cdr3_nt: TGTGCCAGCAGCCAAGGGGCAGATCAGCCCCAGCATTTT; cdr3_aa: CASSQGADQPQHF; j_call: TRBJ1-5; d_call: NA; clone_size: NA; v_call: TRBV4-2
cdr3_nt: TGTGCCAGCAGGTCCGGGACAGAAAATTCACCCCTCCACTTT; cdr3_aa: CASRSGTENSPLHF; j_call: TRBJ1-6; d_call: TRBD1; clone_size: once; v_call: TRBV7-8
cdr3_nt: TGTGCCAGCAGCCGGGGACTAGCGGGGTTTAACACCGGGGAGCTGTTTTTT; cdr3_aa: CASSRGLAGFNTGELFF; j_call: TRBJ2-2; d_call: TRBD2; clone_size: once; v_call: TRBV13
cdr3_nt: TGCGCCAGCAGCTTTGGAGACGCTGGGGCCAACGTCCTGACTTTC; cdr3_aa: CASSFGDAGANVLTF; j_call: TRBJ2-6; d_call: NA; clone_size: once; v_call: TRBV5-1
cdr3_nt: TGTGCCAGCAGCTCACCCGCCAGCCCCGCTAGCGGGGAAGAGCAGTTCTTC; cdr3_aa: CASSSPASPASGEEQFF; j_call: TRBJ2-1; d_call: TRBD2; clone_size: NA; v_call: TRBV5-6
cdr3_nt: TGCGCCAGCAGCTTGGAAGGGGTATGGGAGCAGTACTTC; cdr3_aa: CASSLEGVWEQYF; j_call: TRBJ2-7; d_call: NA; clone_size: NA; v_call: TRBV5-1
cdr3_nt: TGTGCCAGCAGCCCAAGTCCCCGTGTAAGATGGGACAGTCAAGAGACCCAGTACTTC; cdr3_aa: CASSPSPRVRWDSQETQYF; j_call: TRBJ2-5; d_call: TRBD1; clone_size: once; v_call: TRBV9
cdr3_nt: TGTGCCAGCAGTGAACTAACAGGGGGTCTAGGGGGCTACACCTTC; cdr3_aa: CASSELTGGLGGYTF; j_call: TRBJ1-2; d_call: TRBD1; clone_size: NA; v_call: TRBV2
cdr3_nt: TGCAGTGCTAGTATTCTGGATACGCAGTATTTT; cdr3_aa: CSASILDTQYF; j_call: TRBJ2-3; d_call: NA; clone_size: NA; v_call: TRBV20-1
cdr3_nt: TGCGCCAGCAGCTTGGGTGCGACAGGTGGCTACACCTTC; cdr3_aa: CASSLGATGGYTF; j_call: TRBJ1-2; d_call: NA; clone_size: NA; v_call: TRBV5-1
cdr3_nt: TGTGCCAGCAGCCAGCTACCTCCGGGACAACACAATGAGCAGTTCTTC; cdr3_aa: CASSQLPPGQHNEQFF; j_call: TRBJ2-1; d_call: NA; clone_size: NA; v_call: TRBV14
cdr3_nt: TGTGCCAGCAGCTTAAGGGCAGGGGGCGAAAAACTGTTTTTT; cdr3_aa: CASSLRAGGEKLFF; j_call: TRBJ1-4; d_call: TRBD1; clone_size: NA; v_call: TRBV7-2
cdr3_nt: TGTGCCAGCAGCTTAGGGACAGGTCAAGGTGGCTACACCTTC; cdr3_aa: CASSLGTGQGGYTF; j_call: TRBJ1-2; d_call: TRBD1; clone_size: NA; v_call: TRBV7-6